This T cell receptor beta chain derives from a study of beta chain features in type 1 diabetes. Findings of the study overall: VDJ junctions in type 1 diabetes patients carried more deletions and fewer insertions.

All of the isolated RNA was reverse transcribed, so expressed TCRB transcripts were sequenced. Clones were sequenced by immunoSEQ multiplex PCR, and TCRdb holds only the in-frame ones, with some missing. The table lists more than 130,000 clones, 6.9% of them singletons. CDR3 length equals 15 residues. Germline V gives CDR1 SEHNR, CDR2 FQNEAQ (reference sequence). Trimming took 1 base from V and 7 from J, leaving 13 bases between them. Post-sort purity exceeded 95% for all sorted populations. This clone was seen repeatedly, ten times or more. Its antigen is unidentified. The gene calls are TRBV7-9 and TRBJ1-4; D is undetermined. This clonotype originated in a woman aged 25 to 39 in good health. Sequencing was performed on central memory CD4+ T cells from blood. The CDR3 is CASSLGLGDGEKLFF. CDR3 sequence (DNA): TGTGCCAGCAGCTTAGGGTTGGGAGACGGTGAAAAACTGTTTTTT.